These 17 T cell receptor beta chains were all obtained from the same sample, sequenced in a study of T cell repertoires in cytomegalovirus infection. These receptors have no identified antigens. One entry per CDR3 protein results from TCRdb running MiXCR on the reads. This table holds roughly 200,000 distinct CDR3 sequences, 30% to 45% found once. Source: CD8+ T cells from cultured PBMCs, taken from culture after CMV antigen stimulation. These TCRs come from a human donor in good health (CMV status not recorded). Some clones in this sample may be carry-over from other donors' samples.

This chain joins TRBV6-6 and TRBJ2-1; 8 bases line up with TRBD1. The CDR3 has 16 amino acids. V lost 7 bases, J lost 9 bases, and 17 bases stayed unmatched. The germline V gene has CDR1 MNHNY and CDR2 SVGAGI (reference sequence). CDR3 nucleotides: TGTGCCAGCAAACCCATCGGACAGGGCGATCCAGGTGAGCAGTTCTTC. Its protein is CASKPIGQGDPGEQFF.

The chain combines TRBV4-1 with TRBJ1-5, with TRBD1 matching over 10 bases. There are 18 residues in the CDR3. Trimming at V came to 4 bases and at J to 2 bases, leaving 11 bases not matched to a gene. CDR1 and CDR2 (germline): MGHRA, YSYEKL. The CDR3 nucleotides are TGCGCCAGCAGCCCAAGTTCAGACAGGGGGCGAGGCAATCAGCCCCAGCATTTT. Protein sequence: CASSPSSDRGRGNQPQHF.

This clonotype was recorded many times. The J gene is TRBJ2-4, the V gene TRBV7-9; D gene uncertain. Germline V lookup: CDR1 SEHNR, CDR2 FQNEAQ (reference sequence). CDR3 size: 16 residues. Trimming shortened V by 5 bases and J by 6 bases, and 20 bases separated the two germline ends. CDR3 DNA sequence: TGTGCCAGCAGCCCGGCAGACGGACGTGGGCTAAACATTCAGTACTTC. It encodes CASSPADGRGLNIQYF.

This clonotype has more than one count but fewer than ten. V usage is TRBV7-4 and J usage is TRBJ2-1; no definite D call. Germline lookup yields CDR1 SGHVT and CDR2 SQSDAQ. Trimming removed 5 bases from V and 4 bases from J, with 24 bases in between. This CDR3 region has 18 residues. CDR3 coding DNA: TGTGCCAGCAGCAACCCCTCGACTGAGCCGAACCCTTACAATGAGCAGTTCTTC. Protein sequence: CASSNPSTEPNPYNEQFF.

In its sample, this clonotype was seen a few times. The chain carries TRBV12-3 or TRBV12-4 and TRBJ2-1; 12 bases fit TRBD1. Trimming took 4 bases from V and 2 from J; bases not matched to a gene: 6. The CDR3 has 17 amino acids. CDR3 sequence: CASSSGQGAITYNEQFF. CDR3 nucleotides: TGTGCCAGCAGTTCGGGACAGGGGGCAATAACCTACAATGAGCAGTTCTTC.

This clonotype was found a few times. The chain is built from TRBV7-9 and TRBJ2-7, with 9 bases fitting TRBD2. Germline CDR1 and CDR2: SEHNR and FQNEAQ (reference sequence). This CDR3 comprises 14 residues. After removal of 7 bases from V and 4 bases from J, the junction contained 8 bases not matched to a gene. CDR3 in DNA: TGTGCCAGCACTTCCGGGACTAGCCCGTACGAGCAGTACTTC. This translates into CASTSGTSPYEQYF.

This clonotype was seen more than once but under ten times. The chain links TRBV7-3 to TRBJ2-5; TRBD2 matches at 11 bases. V shed 5 bases and J 5 bases; nucleotides not matched to a gene: 4. The germline V gene has CDR1 SGHTA and CDR2 FQGTGA. The CDR3 runs to 14 residues. In DNA, the CDR3 is TGTGCCAGCAGCCTTAGCGGGGGGGCGGAGACCCAGTACTTC. Its translation: CASSLSGGAETQYF.

The table lists this clonotype with a few counts. The chain recombines TRBV6-1 with TRBJ2-1; D might be TRBD2 (5 bases). V lost 2 bases and J lost 3, with 11 bases in between. CDR3 length: 15 amino acids. Per germline, CDR1 MNHNS and CDR2 SASEGT. CDR3 in DNA: TGTGCCAGCAGTGAATTGGTCAGCGGCTACAATGAGCAGTTCTTC. Translated: CASSELVSGYNEQFF.

The chain links TRBV27 to TRBJ2-5; 7 bases are a match to TRBD1. Germline V gene lookup returns CDR1 MNHEY and CDR2 SMNVEV (reference sequence). V trimming: 6 bases; J trimming: 5 bases; junction bases outside the gene matches: 12. The CDR3 extends over 15 amino acids. The CDR3 region has the DNA TGTGCCAGCAGAATCGGGACAGCCTTCGTGGAGACCCAGTACTTC. Amino acids: CASRIGTAFVETQYF.

CDR3 amino acids: CASSYALAGGYNEQFF. CDR3 coding DNA: TGTGCCAGCAGTTACGCCCTAGCGGGAGGGTACAATGAGCAGTTCTTC. This rearrangement joins TRBV6-2 or TRBV6-3 to TRBJ2-1; 12 nucleotides line up with TRBD2. Germline V gene sequence: CDR1 MNHEY, CDR2 SVGEGT. The CDR3 is 16 amino acids. V lost 2 bases to trimming and J lost 4 bases; unmatched junction nucleotides: 3.

The chain is built from TRBV7-6 and TRBJ1-4; 7 bases fit TRBD1. The CDR3 has 13 residues. CDR1 SGHVS and CDR2 FNYEAQ come from the germline V gene. V shed 5 bases and J 8 bases; nucleotides not matched to a gene: 5. In DNA form, the CDR3 reads TGTGCCAGCAGCAGGGACAGTCTCGAAAAACTGTTTTTT. This gives the protein CASSRDSLEKLFF.

There are a few counts of this clonotype. The chain recombines TRBV7-2 with TRBJ2-5, with 8 nucleotides matching TRBD2. The ends lost 1 base at V and 4 bases at J; junction bases unmatched: 8. The CDR3 is 16 amino acids. The germline V gene has CDR1 SGHTA and CDR2 FQGNSA. DNA of the CDR3: TGTGCCAGCAGCTTAGGCCGGGAGGGGCTTGGAGAGACCCAGTACTTC. Its protein product is CASSLGREGLGETQYF.

J is TRBJ2-1 and V is TRBV7-2, with a tentative D call TRBD2 (6 bases). Germline V gene data show CDR1 as SGHTA and CDR2 as FQGNSA. V was pared by 5 bases and J by 15 bases, with 14 bases between. The CDR3 length is 11 residues. The CDR3 here is CASSVGGVGFF. The CDR3 DNA reads as TGTGCCAGCAGCGTGGGGGGAGTTGGGTTCTTC.

This clonotype was found a few times. The chain's CDR3 is CASKVSGVYNEQFF. DNA for the CDR3: TGTGCCAGCAAAGTAAGCGGGGTGTACAATGAGCAGTTCTTC. V usage is TRBV6-2 or TRBV6-3 and J usage is TRBJ2-1; 7 nucleotides line up with TRBD2. The CDR3 spans 14 residues. Germline CDR1 and CDR2: MNHEY and SVGEGT. V shed 7 bases, J shed 4 bases, and the junction held 7 bases outside the gene matches.

The rearrangement joins TRBV11-1 to TRBJ2-1; D call uncertain. The germline V gene has CDR1 SGHAT and CDR2 FQDESV (reference sequence). This CDR3 has 16 residues. Between the trimmed V and J ends, which lost 5 bases and 2 bases, there was a span of 16 bases. The CDR3 here is CASSPPEQIPYNEQFF. DNA of the CDR3: TGTGCCAGCAGCCCCCCGGAGCAAATTCCCTACAATGAGCAGTTCTTC. Looking up the rest from reference TRBV11-1 and TRBJ2-1 gives the full variable domain: EAEVAQSPRYKITEKSQAVAFWCDPISGHATLYWYRQILGQGPELLVQFQDESVVDDSQLPKDRFSAERLKGVDSTLKIQPAELGDSAMYLCASSPPEQIPYNEQFFGPGTRLTVL.

The chain recombines TRBV27 with TRBJ1-5, with 9 bases fitting TRBD1. The CDR3 length is 19 residues. J was trimmed by 7 bases and V by 5 bases; bases with no gene match: 21. The germline V gene has CDR1 MNHEY and CDR2 SMNVEV (reference sequence). The CDR3 nucleotides are TGTGCCAGCAGTCAACACAGGGGGCTACCTCACTTCCCAGACCAGCCCCAGCATTTT. It codes for CASSQHRGLPHFPDQPQHF.

The chain has TRBV5-6 and TRBJ2-6; D unresolved. CDR3 length: 15 amino acids. V was clipped by 1 base and J by 2 bases, with 7 bases between them. Germline lookup yields CDR1 SGHDT and CDR2 YYEEEE. The CDR3 loop is CASSLSAAGANVLTF. The DNA of the CDR3 is TGTGCCAGCAGCTTGTCAGCAGCTGGGGCCAACGTCCTGACTTTC.